This T cell receptor (beta chain) stems from a study of blood T cell repertoires in COVID-19. The CDR3 covers 13 residues. Germline CDR1 is GTSNPN and CDR2 is SVGIG (reference sequence). V gave up 0 bases and J gave up 10 bases, with 14 bases separating them. Clones were read by immunoSEQ multiplex PCR, and TCRdb kept only the in-frame ones, dropping some. The sample records roughly 350,000 clones, roughly 88% being singletons. This rearrangement joins TRBV30 to TRBJ2-3; D unclear. Sequencing input: peripheral blood. The TCR was taken from a woman aged 45-65 years with active or convalescent COVID-19. The CDR3: CAWSVTTAGAQYF. The CDR3 DNA reads as TGTGCCTGGAGTGTAACAACGGCCGGAGCGCAGTATTTT.